These 28 T cell receptor beta chains were all obtained from the same sample, sequenced in a study of T cells in Graves' hyperthyroidism and ophthalmopathy. RNA transcripts provided the source from which TCR beta CDR3 regions were amplified. First-round RT-PCR targeting the TCR CDR3 was performed with the HTBI primer set. TCRdb passed the multiplex PCR reads through MiXCR, listing each CDR3 protein once. This table holds around 33,000 distinct CDR3 sequences, around 48% found once. The sequencing input was blood. The receptors derive from a woman aged 45 to 65 with Graves' hyperthyroidism that later progressed to Graves' ophthalmopathy.

The V and J genes are TRBV7-2 and TRBJ2-2, with D hard to call. The CDR3 runs to 15 residues. From germline, CDR1 is SGHTA and CDR2 FQGNSA. The germline V and J ends were trimmed by 1 base and 5 bases, with 11 bases remaining between them. CDR3 in DNA: TGTGCCAGCAGCTTAGTAGATCTTGGTACCGGGGAGCTGTTTTTT. This sequence encodes CASSLVDLGTGELFF.

The rearrangement links TRBV14 to TRBJ2-6; 9 bases fit TRBD1. Germline CDR1 SGHDN, CDR2 FVKESK. Losses at the gene ends were 0 bases for V and 0 bases for J; bases not matched to a gene: 12. The CDR3 has 21 amino acids. Written as DNA, the CDR3 is TGTGCCAGCAGCCAAGACACGAAAGAGACAGGGGGATTCTCTGGGGCCAACGTCCTGACTTTC. It translates to CASSQDTKETGGFSGANVLTF.

This clonotype was seen repeatedly, ten times or more. V gene TRBV3-1 combines with J gene TRBJ2-5; tentative D call: TRBD2 (5 bases). Trimming cost V 0 bases and J 5 bases, with 10 bases left between them. This CDR3 spans 14 amino acids. Germline CDR1 and CDR2: LGHDT and YNNKEL (reference sequence). The CDR3, as DNA: TGTGCCAGCAGCCAAGATATGGACTCGGAGACCCAGTACTTC. Translated, it gives CASSQDMDSETQYF.

The V and J genes are TRBV7-3 and TRBJ1-5; tentative D call: TRBD1 (6 bases). CDR1 is SGHTA and CDR2 is FQGTGA in the germline V gene. V dropped 0 bases and J dropped 14 bases, with 14 bases sitting between them. This CDR3 is built from 13 residues. The CDR3, as DNA: TGTGCCAGCAGCTTAACAGGGGGTTCCTACGAGCATTTT. Its protein product is CASSLTGGSYEHF.

With regard to this clonotype: Because the CDR3 is missing its conserved closing phenylalanine or tryptophan, this is likely a read error. No DNA is shown, since the ends of the CDR3 on it are uncertain; the CDR3 is the one TCRdb lists. J is TRBJ1-6 and V is TRBV7-3. Germline V CDR1 and CDR2: SGHTA, FQGTGA. From its first to its last residue, the CDR3 has 8 amino acids. CDR3 region: CASSLLAG.

This clonotype showed up many times. This chain connects TRBV19 to TRBJ1-2, with a possible D match to TRBD1 (5 bases). Trimming removed 3 bases at V and 0 bases at J, with 17 bases between. CDR1 is LNHDA, CDR2 SQIVND, per germline (reference sequence). This CDR3 is built from 17 residues. CDR3 residues: CASSILAGGLPNYGYTF. CDR3 coding DNA: TGTGCCAGTAGTATTTTGGCTGGGGGTCTCCCTAACTATGGCTACACCTTC.

The gene calls are TRBV20-1 and TRBJ2-3, with 9 bases that match TRBD2. Germline V gives CDR1 DFQATT, CDR2 SNEGSKA (reference sequence). Germline trimming cut 7 bases from V and 11 bases from J; bases unmatched to any gene: 13. The CDR3 extends over 13 amino acids. The CDR3 here is CSGWLAGYNEQYF. CDR3 in DNA: TGCAGTGGATGGCTAGCGGGGTACAATGAGCAGTATTTT.

This sequence joins TRBV5-1 and TRBJ1-4; no reliable D call. Deletions cut 0 bases from V and 3 bases from J, with 9 bases between. The germline CDR1 and CDR2 sequences are SGHRS and YFSETQ. The CDR3 runs to 15 residues. CDR3 protein: CASSLARGANEKLFF. The CDR3 nucleotides are TGCGCCAGCAGCTTGGCGCGTGGGGCTAATGAAAAACTGTTTTTT. The full variable domain, in which reference TRBV5-1 and TRBJ1-4 provide the parts outside the CDR3, is KAGVTQTPRYLIKTRGQQVTLSCSPISGHRSVSWYQQTPGQGLQFLFEYFSETQRNKGNFPGRFSGRQFSNSRSEMNVSTLELGDSALYLCASSLARGANEKLFFGSGTQLSVL.

The chain couples TRBV7-9 to TRBJ2-1, with TRBD2 matching 8 bases. This CDR3 contains 16 residues. Germline loops: CDR1 SEHNR, CDR2 FQNEAQ (reference sequence). V shed 5 bases and J 0 bases; nucleotides not matched to a gene: 6. The CDR3, as DNA: TGTGCCAGCAGCCTACAGACTAGCGTCTCCTACAATGAGCAGTTCTTC. The encoded protein is CASSLQTSVSYNEQFF.

The chain carries TRBV4-2 and TRBJ2-2; 8 bases line up with TRBD2. Germline V gene data show CDR1 as LGHNA and CDR2 as YNFKEQ. The CDR3 totals 16 residues. Unmatched junction bases numbered 5, after V lost 0 bases and J lost 5 bases. The CDR3 DNA follows: TGTGCCAGCAGCCAAGATTTAGCGGGGATAACCGGGGAGCTGTTTTTT. Its protein product is CASSQDLAGITGELFF.

This clonotype was detected only a few times. V is TRBV19 and J is TRBJ1-2, with D possibly matching TRBD1 (6 bases). Trimming left V 9 bases short and J 6 bases short, with 29 bases between. The germline CDR1 and CDR2 sequences are LNHDA and SQIVND (reference sequence). CDR3 size: 17 residues. The CDR3 bases are TGTGCCAGCTCACCGAAGGACAGCGTAGGGAGACTAGATGGCTACACCTTC. This translates into CASSPKDSVGRLDGYTF.

The J gene is TRBJ1-1, the V gene TRBV12-3 or TRBV12-4; D is ambiguous. This CDR3 contains 11 residues. Trimming shortened V by 4 bases and J by 6 bases, and 6 bases separated the two germline ends. DNA of the CDR3: TGTGCCAGCAGTTCGGCAGCTGAAGCTTTCTTT. Protein: CASSSAAEAFF.

By share, this clonotype counts as medium-sized (0.01 to 0.1%). The rearrangement links TRBV10-3 to TRBJ1-2; a possible D gene is TRBD1 (5 bases). Germline V gene lookup returns CDR1 ENHRY and CDR2 SYGVKD. The CDR3 extends over 13 amino acids. The germline V and J ends were trimmed by 5 bases and 8 bases, with 15 bases remaining between them. The CDR3 loop reads CAISPTGVEGYTF. CDR3 bases: TGTGCCATCAGTCCTACAGGAGTGGAAGGCTACACCTTC.

On this clonotype: The junction does not match germline at one end; this may be a read error. V usage is TRBV24-1 and J usage is TRBJ2-3; TRBD1 matches at 8 bases. Germline loops: CDR1 KGHDR, CDR2 SFDVKD. The CDR3 consists of 15 residues. DNA for the CDR3: TGTGCCAGCAGTTACGGGGCAGGGGGCTCAGATACGCAGTATTTT. This encodes CASSYGAGGSDTQYF.

This rearrangement joins TRBV7-9 to TRBJ2-3; 8 positions match TRBD2. CDR1 SEHNR and CDR2 FQNEAQ come from the germline V gene (reference sequence). Losses at the gene ends were 8 bases for V and 11 bases for J; bases not matched to a gene: 18. This CDR3 spans 15 amino acids. In DNA, the CDR3 is TGTGCCAGCTCGCCGCCGGGAGGGCCACGGAATGAGCAGTATTTT. This codes for CASSPPGGPRNEQYF.

The genes are TRBV20-1 and TRBJ2-7, with TRBD2 identical over 9 bases. The CDR3 is made up of 15 amino acids. The V segment lost 3 bases and the J segment 5 bases; nucleotides outside the gene matches: 11. The germline V gene encodes CDR1 DFQATT and CDR2 SNEGSKA (reference sequence). Here the CDR3 DNA reads TGCAGTGCTAGCGGGACGGGCGGGAGGGCCCACGAGCAGTACTTC. It specifies CSASGTGGRAHEQYF.

The CDR3 DNA reads as TGTGCCAGTAGGCCGATGGGGACCAACTATGGCTACACCTTC. Encoded protein: CASRPMGTNYGYTF. The genes are TRBV19 and TRBJ1-2, with D possibly matching TRBD1 (5 bases). CDR1 and CDR2 (germline): LNHDA, SQIVND (reference sequence). This CDR3 has 14 amino acids. The V gene lost 6 bases and the J gene lost 2 bases, with 13 bases spanning the gap.

This clonotype was found many times. The rearrangement uses TRBV6-1 and TRBJ1-5; no clear D gene. The CDR3 is 14 residues long. V dropped 6 bases and J dropped 0 bases, with 9 bases sitting between them. CDR1 is MNHNS, CDR2 SASEGT, per germline. CDR3: CASSAIYSNQPQHF. The CDR3 DNA sequence: TGTGCCAGCAGCGCCATCTATAGCAATCAGCCCCAGCATTTT.

The V gene is TRBV5-1, the J gene TRBJ2-1; D might be TRBD2 (6 bases). Trimming took 4 bases from V and 13 from J, leaving 24 bases between them. Germline V gene lookup returns CDR1 SGHRS and CDR2 YFSETQ. The CDR3 runs to 15 residues. CDR3 in DNA: TGCGCCAGCAGCCCGCACCTTACGGGAGACAGATTCCAGTTCTTC. Translated: CASSPHLTGDRFQFF. Based on the CDR3 plus reference TRBV5-1 and TRBJ2-1, the full variable domain is KAGVTQTPRYLIKTRGQQVTLSCSPISGHRSVSWYQQTPGQGLQFLFEYFSETQRNKGNFPGRFSGRQFSNSRSEMNVSTLELGDSALYLCASSPHLTGDRFQFFGPGTRLTVL.

Comments on this clonotype: A much larger clone differs by one base, so this may be a read error. This chain connects TRBV24-1 to TRBJ1-5; D is unclear. Per germline, CDR1 KGHDR and CDR2 SFDVKD. The CDR3 extends over 15 amino acids. The CDR3 region is CASSLEGNSNQPQRF. The CDR3 DNA reads as TGTGCCAGCAGTTTGGAGGGAAATAGCAATCAGCCCCAGCGTTTT.

Many counts were recorded for this clonotype. The CDR3 coding sequence is TGTGCCAGCAGCCCCCTCGATGAGCAGTTCTTC. It codes for CASSPLDEQFF. The chain has TRBV7-9 and TRBJ2-1; no firm D call. The CDR3 spans 11 residues. Between the trimmed V and J ends, which lost 5 bases and 8 bases, there was a span of 7 bases. Germline lookup yields CDR1 SEHNR and CDR2 FQNEAQ (reference sequence).

This clonotype was seen many times. The genes are TRBV7-9 and TRBJ2-5; D uncertain. The CDR3 has 13 amino acids. Germline-derived CDR1 and CDR2 are SEHNR and FQNEAQ (reference sequence). V lost 5 bases and J lost 4, with 11 bases in between. CDR3 residues: CASSRLTGETQYF. CDR3 nucleotide sequence: TGTGCCAGCAGCCGCCTAACGGGAGAGACCCAGTACTTC.

This clonotype was recorded at least ten times. The chain employs TRBV20-1 and TRBJ1-5; D unclear. With 1 base removed from V and 4 bases from J, the gap between germline ends came to 11 bases. The germline gives CDR1 DFQATT, CDR2 SNEGSKA (reference sequence). The CDR3 sequence is 14 residues long. The CDR3: CSARASTDNQPQHF. The CDR3, as DNA: TGCAGTGCTAGAGCGTCTACCGATAATCAGCCCCAGCATTTT.

This clonotype was seen ten or more times. This chain joins TRBV11-3 and TRBJ2-7; tentatively, D is TRBD2 (6 bases). There are 14 residues in the CDR3. V lost 3 bases, J lost 4 bases, and 13 bases lay in between. CDR1 and CDR2 from the germline V gene are SGHNT and YENEEA. This chain's CDR3 is CASSLGGNRYEQYF. Here the CDR3 DNA reads TGTGCCAGCAGCTTGGGCGGGAATCGGTACGAGCAGTACTTC.

CDR3 nucleotides: TGTGCCAGCAGCTTAGAAGAGGGGGGCGCAGGTGACGAGCAGTACTTC. This codes for CASSLEEGGAGDEQYF. The chain employs TRBV11-3 and TRBJ2-7; D assignment may be TRBD1 or TRBD2 (6 bases each). The CDR3 sequence is 16 residues long. Germline CDR1 reads SGHNT; CDR2 reads YENEEA. Trimming removed 0 bases at V and 5 bases at J, with 17 bases between.

There are a few counts of this clonotype. The chain has TRBV7-2 and TRBJ2-2, with D possibly TRBD1 on 6 matching bases. Trimming took 6 bases from V and 4 from J, leaving 18 bases between them. This CDR3 has 16 amino acids. Germline CDR1 reads SGHTA; CDR2 reads FQGNSA. The CDR3 loop reads CASSPPPGQTTGELFF. The CDR3 DNA reads as TGTGCCAGCAGTCCTCCGCCGGGACAAACCACCGGGGAGCTGTTTTTT.

This clonotype was seen only a few times. This chain's CDR3 is CATSGGTGEDTGELFF. As DNA, the CDR3 is TGTGCCACCAGTGGGGGGACAGGGGAGGACACCGGGGAGCTGTTTTTT. The chain has TRBV24-1 and TRBJ2-2; 10 nucleotides match TRBD1. Trimming took 5 bases from V and 3 from J; bases not matched to a gene: 5. The CDR3 runs 16 residues. CDR1 and CDR2 (germline): KGHDR, SFDVKD.

As concerns this clonotype: Germline and junction disagree at one end, which may indicate a read error. V gene TRBV20-1 combines with J gene TRBJ2-1; weak D call: TRBD1 (5 bases). Germline lookup yields CDR1 DFQATT and CDR2 SNEGSKA (reference sequence). The CDR3 spans 18 residues. CDR3 sequence (DNA): TGCAGTGCTAGGGGTGTGGTTCGACAGAAGAGCTCCTGCAATGAGCAGTTCTTC. It yields the protein CSARGVVRQKSSCNEQFF.